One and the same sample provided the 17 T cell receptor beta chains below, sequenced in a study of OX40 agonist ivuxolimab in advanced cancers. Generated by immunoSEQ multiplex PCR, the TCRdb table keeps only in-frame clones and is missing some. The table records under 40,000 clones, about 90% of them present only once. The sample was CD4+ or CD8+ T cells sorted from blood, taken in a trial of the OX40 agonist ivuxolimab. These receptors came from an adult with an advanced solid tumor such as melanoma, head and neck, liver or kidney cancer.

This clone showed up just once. The CDR3 sequence is CASPLAAGRGFQPQHF. CDR3 DNA sequence: TGCGCCAGCCCGCTTGCGGCGGGCAGGGGGTTTCAGCCCCAGCATTTT. This chain joins TRBV4-3 and TRBJ1-5; 7 bases map to TRBD1. The V segment lost 8 bases and the J segment 6 bases; nucleotides outside the gene matches: 16. The CDR3 totals 16 residues. From germline, CDR1 is LGHNA and CDR2 YSLEER.

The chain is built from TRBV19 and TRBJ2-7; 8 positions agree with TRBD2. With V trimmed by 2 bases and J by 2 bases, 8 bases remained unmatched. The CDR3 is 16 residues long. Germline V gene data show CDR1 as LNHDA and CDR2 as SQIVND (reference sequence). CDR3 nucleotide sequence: TGTGCCAGTAGTATATCTGAGGGACTAGGACCCTACGAGCAGTACTTC. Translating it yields CASSISEGLGPYEQYF.

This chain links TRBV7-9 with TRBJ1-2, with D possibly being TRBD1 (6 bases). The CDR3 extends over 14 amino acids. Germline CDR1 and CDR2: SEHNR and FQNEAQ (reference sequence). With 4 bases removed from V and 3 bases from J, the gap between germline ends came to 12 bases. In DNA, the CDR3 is TGTGCCAGCAGCTGGGGGGCAGATTACTATGGCTACACCTTC. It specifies CASSWGADYYGYTF.

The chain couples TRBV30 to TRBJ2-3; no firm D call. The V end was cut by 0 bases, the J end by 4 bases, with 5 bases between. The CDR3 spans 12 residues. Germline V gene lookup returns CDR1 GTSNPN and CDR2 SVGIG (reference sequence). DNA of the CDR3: TGTGCCTGGAGTGTACGCCCAGATACGCAGTATTTT. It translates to CAWSVRPDTQYF.

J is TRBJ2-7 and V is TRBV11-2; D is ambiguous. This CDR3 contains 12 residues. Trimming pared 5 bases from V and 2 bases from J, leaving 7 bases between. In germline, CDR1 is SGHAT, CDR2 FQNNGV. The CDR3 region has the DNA TGTGCCAGCAGCCCCGACGCCTACGAGCAGTACTTC. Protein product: CASSPDAYEQYF.

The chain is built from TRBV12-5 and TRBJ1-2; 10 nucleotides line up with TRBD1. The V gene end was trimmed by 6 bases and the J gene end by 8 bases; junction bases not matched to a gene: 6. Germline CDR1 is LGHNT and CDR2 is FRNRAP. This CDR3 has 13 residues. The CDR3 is CASGWDRGYGYTF. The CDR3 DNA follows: TGTGCTAGTGGATGGGACAGGGGATACGGCTACACCTTC.

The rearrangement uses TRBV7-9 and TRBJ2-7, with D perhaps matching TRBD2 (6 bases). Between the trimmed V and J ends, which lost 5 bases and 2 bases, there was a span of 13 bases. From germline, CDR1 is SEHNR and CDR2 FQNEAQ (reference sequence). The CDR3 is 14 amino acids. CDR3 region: CASSQASATYEQYF. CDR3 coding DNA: TGTGCCAGCAGCCAAGCTAGCGCGACCTACGAGCAGTACTTC.

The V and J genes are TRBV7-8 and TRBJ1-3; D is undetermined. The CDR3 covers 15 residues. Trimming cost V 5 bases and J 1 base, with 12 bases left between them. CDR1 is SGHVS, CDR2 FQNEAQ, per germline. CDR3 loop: CASSLNGPSGNTIYF. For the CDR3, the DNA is TGTGCCAGCAGCCTCAACGGACCTTCTGGAAACACCATATATTTT. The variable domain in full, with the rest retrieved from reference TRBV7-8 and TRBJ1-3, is GAGVSQSPRYKVAKRGQDVALRCDPISGHVSLFWYQQALGQGPEFLTYFQNEAQLDKSGLPSDRFFAERPEGSVSTLKIQRTQQEDSAVYLCASSLNGPSGNTIYFGEGSWLTVV.

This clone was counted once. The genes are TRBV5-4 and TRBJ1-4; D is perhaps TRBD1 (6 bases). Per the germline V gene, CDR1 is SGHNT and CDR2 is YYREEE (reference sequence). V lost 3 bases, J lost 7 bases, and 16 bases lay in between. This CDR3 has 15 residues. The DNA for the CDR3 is TGTGCCAGCAGCTCCTCCCCAGGGGTGGGTGAAAAACTGTTTTTT. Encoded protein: CASSSSPGVGEKLFF.

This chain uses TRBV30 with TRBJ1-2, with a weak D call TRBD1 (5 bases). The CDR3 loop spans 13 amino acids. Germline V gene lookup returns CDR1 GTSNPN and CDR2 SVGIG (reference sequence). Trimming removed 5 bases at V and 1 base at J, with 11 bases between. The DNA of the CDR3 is TGTGCCTGGTCCCCCACAGGTAACTATGGCTACACCTTC. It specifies CAWSPTGNYGYTF.

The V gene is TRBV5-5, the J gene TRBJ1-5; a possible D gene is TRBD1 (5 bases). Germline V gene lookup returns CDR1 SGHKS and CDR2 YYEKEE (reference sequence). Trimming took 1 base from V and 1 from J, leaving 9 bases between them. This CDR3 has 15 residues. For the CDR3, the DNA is TGTGCCAGCAGCTTGCGTTGGGACAGCAATCAGCCCCAGCATTTT. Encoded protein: CASSLRWDSNQPQHF.

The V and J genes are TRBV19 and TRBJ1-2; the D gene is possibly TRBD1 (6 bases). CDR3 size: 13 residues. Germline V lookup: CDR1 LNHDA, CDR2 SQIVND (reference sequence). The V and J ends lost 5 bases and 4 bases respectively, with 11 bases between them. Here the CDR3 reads CASSSGASYGYTF. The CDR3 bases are TGTGCCAGTAGTTCGGGGGCCAGCTATGGCTACACCTTC.

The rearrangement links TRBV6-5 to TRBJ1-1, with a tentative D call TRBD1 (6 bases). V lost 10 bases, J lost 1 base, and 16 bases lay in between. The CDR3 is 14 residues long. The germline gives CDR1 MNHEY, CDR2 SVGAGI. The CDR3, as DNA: TGTGCCACATTAGTGTGGGGGGCGAACACTGAAGCTTTCTTT. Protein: CATLVWGANTEAFF.

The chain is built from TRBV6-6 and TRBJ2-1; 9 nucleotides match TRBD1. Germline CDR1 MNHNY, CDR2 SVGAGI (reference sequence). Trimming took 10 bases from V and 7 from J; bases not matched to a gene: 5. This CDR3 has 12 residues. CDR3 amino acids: CANGDRANEQFF. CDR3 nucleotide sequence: TGTGCCAACGGGGACAGGGCGAATGAGCAGTTCTTC.

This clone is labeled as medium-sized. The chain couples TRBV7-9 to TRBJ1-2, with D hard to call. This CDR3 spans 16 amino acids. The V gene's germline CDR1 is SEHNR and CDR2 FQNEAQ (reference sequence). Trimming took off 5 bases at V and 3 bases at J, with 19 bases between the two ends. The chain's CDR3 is CASSPSSRLIDYGYTF. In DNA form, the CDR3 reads TGTGCCAGCAGCCCATCCTCCAGACTGATCGACTATGGCTACACCTTC. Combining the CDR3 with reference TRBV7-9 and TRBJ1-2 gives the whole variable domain DTGVSQNPRHKITKRGQNVTFRCDPISEHNRLYWYRQTLGQGPEFLTYFQNEAQLEKSRLLSDRFSAERPKGSFSTLEIQRTEQGDSAMYLCASSPSSRLIDYGYTFGSGTRLTVV.

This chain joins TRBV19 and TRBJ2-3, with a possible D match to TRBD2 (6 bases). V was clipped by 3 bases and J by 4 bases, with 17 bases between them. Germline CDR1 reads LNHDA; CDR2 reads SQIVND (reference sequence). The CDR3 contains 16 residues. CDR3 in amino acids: CASSIALRGGADTQYF. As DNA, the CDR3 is TGTGCCAGTAGTATTGCACTCCGAGGAGGGGCAGATACGCAGTATTTT.

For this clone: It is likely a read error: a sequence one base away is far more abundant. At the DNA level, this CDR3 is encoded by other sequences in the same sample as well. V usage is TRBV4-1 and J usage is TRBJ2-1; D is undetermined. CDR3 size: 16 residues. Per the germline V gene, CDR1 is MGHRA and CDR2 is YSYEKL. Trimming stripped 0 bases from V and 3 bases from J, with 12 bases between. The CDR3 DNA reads TGCGCCAGCAGCCAAGAGCCTGGCCCTAACTACAATGAGCAGTTCTTC. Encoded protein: CASSQEPGPNYNEQFF.